One sample yielded the 15 T cell receptor beta chains listed below, sequenced in a study of cytomegalovirus exposure and HLA in healthy donors. Repertoires were generated with immunoSEQ multiplex PCR, while TCRdb's copy carries only in-frame clones and drops some. Altogether over 200,000 clones are present, roughly 84% being singletons, with the ten largest covering approximately 2%. Material for sequencing was PBMCs. The receptor set was obtained from a woman younger than 35 in good health and CMV-seropositive.

This clone has just one count. J is TRBJ2-1 and V is TRBV5-1; 8 bases match TRBD1. The V gene's germline CDR1 is SGHRS and CDR2 YFSETQ. The V and J ends lost 3 bases and 2 bases, in that order; junction bases with no gene match: 4. CDR3 length equals 15 residues. CDR3 nucleotides: TGCGCCAGCAGCTACCGGGACAGGACCTACAATGAGCAGTTCTTC. This encodes CASSYRDRTYNEQFF. Drawing the rest from reference TRBV5-1 and TRBJ2-1, the complete variable domain is KAGVTQTPRYLIKTRGQQVTLSCSPISGHRSVSWYQQTPGQGLQFLFEYFSETQRNKGNFPGRFSGRQFSNSRSEMNVSTLELGDSALYLCASSYRDRTYNEQFFGPGTRLTVL.

This clone was observed a single time. The chain couples TRBV6-5 to TRBJ1-1; a weak D match, TRBD1 (5 bases). This CDR3 has 16 amino acids. CDR1 is MNHEY and CDR2 is SVGAGI in the germline V gene. Trimming cost V 0 bases and J 6 bases, with 17 bases left between them. CDR3 residues: CASSYSSGHPKAEAFF. The CDR3 DNA reads TGTGCCAGCAGTTACTCGAGTGGACACCCGAAGGCTGAAGCTTTCTTT.

This clone occurred a few times. The CDR3 DNA reads TGTGCCAGCAGCCCCGGTCCCTACGCCTCCTACGAGCAGTACTTC. Protein: CASSPGPYASYEQYF. The rearrangement joins TRBV7-2 to TRBJ2-7; D gene uncertain. Trimming removed 5 bases at V and 0 bases at J, with 14 bases between. The CDR3 extends over 15 amino acids. CDR1 and CDR2 from the germline V gene are SGHTA and FQGNSA.

The J gene is TRBJ2-2, the V gene TRBV9; the match to TRBD2 covers 7 bases. From germline, CDR1 is SGDLS and CDR2 YYNGEE. The CDR3 loop spans 16 amino acids. V gave up 4 bases and J gave up 6 bases; unmatched junction bases: 12. The CDR3 region is CASSSTGAGDAGELFF. CDR3 nucleotides: TGTGCCAGCAGCTCTACCGGGGCGGGGGACGCCGGGGAGCTGTTTTTT.

This clone has a handful of counts. The chain couples TRBV4-1 to TRBJ1-1, with D hard to call. Per the germline V gene, CDR1 is MGHRA and CDR2 is YSYEKL. Trimming removed 1 base from V and 5 bases from J, with 14 bases in between. This CDR3 has 15 residues. This chain's CDR3 is CASSQAFGPETEAFF. The CDR3 coding sequence is TGCGCCAGCAGCCAAGCCTTTGGGCCTGAGACTGAAGCTTTCTTT.

With respect to this clone: Other DNA sequences in this sample translate to the same CDR3. V is TRBV27 and J is TRBJ1-4, with 9 nucleotides matching TRBD1. CDR3 length equals 13 residues. V was pared by 6 bases and J by 6 bases, with 2 bases of the junction left unmatched. Germline lookup yields CDR1 MNHEY and CDR2 SMNVEV (reference sequence). The CDR3 DNA is TGTGCCAGCAGCCGACAGGGGGATGAAAAACTGTTTTTT. Translated: CASSRQGDEKLFF.

The chain links TRBV25-1 to TRBJ2-5, with D perhaps matching TRBD2 (5 bases). V lost 1 base to trimming and J lost 2 bases, with 14 bases between them. Germline CDR1 is MGHDK and CDR2 is SYGVNS. The CDR3 runs to 16 residues. As DNA, the CDR3 is TGTGCCAGCAGTGAATCTCGTCGGGCGGGTCAAGAGACCCAGTACTTC. Protein sequence: CASSESRRAGQETQYF.

The V gene is TRBV28, the J gene TRBJ1-1; 7 positions agree with TRBD1. The V and J ends lost 6 bases and 1 base, in that order; junction bases with no gene match: 8. CDR3 length: 15 amino acids. Per germline, CDR1 MDHEN and CDR2 SYDVKM. CDR3 in amino acids: CASSSWAGGNTEAFF. Written as DNA, the CDR3 is TGTGCCAGCAGCTCTTGGGCAGGGGGGAACACTGAAGCTTTCTTT.

This chain uses TRBV29-1 with TRBJ1-5, with 8 bases lining up with TRBD1. CDR1 and CDR2 from the germline V gene are SQVTM and ANQGSEA. The CDR3 has 13 amino acids. V trimming: 6 bases; J trimming: 2 bases; junction bases outside the gene matches: 3. CDR3 in amino acids: CSVEQGGNQPQHF. The CDR3 DNA reads TGCAGCGTGGAACAGGGGGGCAATCAGCCCCAGCATTTT.

V and J are TRBV4-1 and TRBJ2-1; tentative D call: TRBD2 (7 bases). V shed 0 bases and J shed 9 bases, with 12 bases lying between them. From germline, CDR1 is MGHRA and CDR2 YSYEKL. CDR3 length equals 14 residues. The CDR3 region has the DNA TGCGCCAGCAGCCAAGAGGTTCGGGGGGCTGAGCAGTTCTTC. Its translation: CASSQEVRGAEQFF.

The rearrangement uses TRBV6-5 and TRBJ1-2; D is possibly TRBD1 (5 bases). CDR1 and CDR2 (germline): MNHEY, SVGAGI. The CDR3 has 12 amino acids. The V end lost 9 bases, the J end lost 8 bases, and 16 bases lay between the germline ends. CDR3 loop: CASTTGSGGYTF. DNA for the CDR3: TGTGCCAGTACAACAGGATCAGGCGGCTACACCTTC.

About this clone: A read error may produce the germline difference seen at one junction end. V usage is TRBV29-1 and J usage is TRBJ2-7; TRBD2 aligns across 7 bases. Germline lookup yields CDR1 SQVTM and CDR2 ANQGSEA. This CDR3 is built from 10 residues. CDR3 amino acids: CRGQFCRGDF. In nucleotides, the CDR3 is TGCAGGGGGCAGTTCTGCCGGGGGGACTTC.

This chain uses TRBV27 with TRBJ2-2; no reliable D call. Germline lookup yields CDR1 MNHEY and CDR2 SMNVEV (reference sequence). The CDR3 runs 13 residues. V gave up 5 bases and J gave up 6 bases, with 10 bases separating them. DNA of the CDR3: TGTGCCAGCAGTCCTCCTTTCTCCGGGGAGCTGTTTTTT. Translation gives CASSPPFSGELFF.

The CDR3 reads CASSSPREVGGYTF. The CDR3 DNA reads TGTGCCAGCAGCTCCCCCAGGGAGGTAGGAGGCTACACCTTC. The chain couples TRBV9 to TRBJ1-2; weak D call: TRBD1 (5 bases). The V gene lost 4 bases and the J gene lost 8 bases, with 18 bases spanning the gap. Germline V gene sequence: CDR1 SGDLS, CDR2 YYNGEE. This CDR3 has 14 amino acids. Full variable domain (outside the CDR3, taken from reference TRBV9 and TRBJ1-2): DSGVTQTPKHLITATGQRVTLRCSPRSGDLSVYWYQQSLDQGLQFLIQYYNGEERAKGNILERFSAQQFPDLHSELNLSSLELGDSALYFCASSSPREVGGYTFGSGTRLTVV.

The chain joins TRBV11-2 to TRBJ1-5; D is perhaps TRBD1 (5 bases). Germline-derived CDR1 and CDR2 are SGHAT and FQNNGV. This CDR3 spans 15 amino acids. Trimming removed 4 bases from V and 10 bases from J, with 20 bases in between. CDR3 loop: CASSSVQEGFSPQHF. CDR3 DNA: TGTGCCAGCAGCTCGGTCCAGGAGGGGTTCAGCCCCCAGCATTTT.